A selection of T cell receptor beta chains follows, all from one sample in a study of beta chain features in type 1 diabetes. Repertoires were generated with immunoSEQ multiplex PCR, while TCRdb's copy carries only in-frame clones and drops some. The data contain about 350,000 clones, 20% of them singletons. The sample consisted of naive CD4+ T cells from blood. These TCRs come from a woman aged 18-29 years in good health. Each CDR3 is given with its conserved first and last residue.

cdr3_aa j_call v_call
CASSLGEYGYTF TRBJ1-2 TRBV5-6
CAWSGRVWNQPQHF TRBJ1-5 TRBV30
CASSNRDRANEQFF TRBJ2-1 TRBV2
CASRGDRGVEGYTF TRBJ1-2 TRBV25-1
CAWSRLNGEQFF TRBJ2-1 TRBV30
CASSLTPTNTDTQYF TRBJ2-3 TRBV5-1
CSARDRGYEQYF TRBJ2-7 TRBV29-1
CASSLTGTQAEAFF TRBJ1-1 TRBV7-9
CASRVGLNSNHPQHF TRBJ1-5 TRBV6-1
CAWSGGGGGTDTQYF TRBJ2-3 TRBV30
CASSLRLGGEGYTF TRBJ1-2 TRBV13
CASSVTADSPLHF TRBJ1-6 TRBV7-8
CASSLVLAPWDEQFF TRBJ2-1 TRBV7-2
CASRAREVTDTQYF TRBJ2-3 TRBV7-2
CSAGGSGQETQYF TRBJ2-5 TRBV29-1
CASSPLASDEQFF TRBJ2-1 TRBV18
CAWSGPEGETQYF TRBJ2-5 TRBV30
CASSLGSSGGLQETQYF TRBJ2-5 TRBV11-2
CASSVEGRRELFF TRBJ2-2 TRBV9
CASSPDLGQGNIAGAFF TRBJ1-1 TRBV18
CSVEKGTGNTEAFF TRBJ1-1 TRBV29-1
CASSPGNRYEQYF TRBJ2-7 TRBV2
CASSASGNEKLFF TRBJ1-4 TRBV7-9
CASSLTSGTYNEQFF TRBJ2-1 TRBV18
CASSEQVPLNTEAFF TRBJ1-1 TRBV18
CASSPPGQGTYEQYF TRBJ2-7 TRBV18
CSAPGDTEAFF TRBJ1-1 TRBV20-1
CASSDDDRGPNEKLFF TRBJ1-4 TRBV6-4
CASSAGQNYEQYF TRBJ2-7 TRBV5-1
CASSLVPDTYGTQYF TRBJ2-5 TRBV5-1
CAWSVKIAYGENIQYF TRBJ2-4 TRBV30
CASSADRNTGELFF TRBJ2-2 TRBV11-2
CASRKRQNQQQYF TRBJ2-7 TRBV2
CASSLAGRRDTQYF TRBJ2-3 TRBV5-8
CASSPRTVNTGELFF TRBJ2-2 TRBV5-1
CASSLGDSALYEQYF TRBJ2-7 TRBV5-4
CASKTEPSSGANVLTF TRBJ2-6 TRBV19
CASSFAALGLAQYNEQFF TRBJ2-1 TRBV5-1
CASTGSSYNEQFF TRBJ2-1 TRBV5-1
CAWSSRGRKGQYF TRBJ2-7 TRBV30
CASSQVDRGLETQYF TRBJ2-5 TRBV4-2
CASSRLGTGNTEAFF TRBJ1-1 TRBV4-3
CASSLLGGKNSDEQYF TRBJ2-7 TRBV7-2
CASSLEQGLAYEQYF TRBJ2-7 TRBV5-1
CASSGRGIVTEAFF TRBJ1-1 TRBV2
CSVSSGQTNTGELFF TRBJ2-2 TRBV29-1
CASSFRQGMDYGYTF TRBJ1-2 TRBV5-6
CASGLFPPGVQYF TRBJ2-7 TRBV12-5
CASSSGQKPQETQYF TRBJ2-5 TRBV5-8
CAARGGNQQETQYF TRBJ2-5 TRBV6-6
CAWSGPEGEKLFF TRBJ1-4 TRBV30
CASGSVQETQYF TRBJ2-5 TRBV6-5